Listed below are T cell receptor beta chains from one sample, sequenced in a study of T cells in Graves' hyperthyroidism and ophthalmopathy. In TCRdb, the multiplex PCR reads were re-called with MiXCR into one record per CDR3 protein. Of some 500,000 distinct CDR3 sequences listed, over 13% are singletons. Sequencing was carried out using blood. These receptors originate from a woman younger than 30 with Graves' hyperthyroidism. The CDR3 runs from the conserved cysteine through the conserved F or W. The order of the fields is J gene, V gene, D gene, clone size, CDR3 protein, CDR3 DNA. A D gene is named only where the DNA matches it firmly. Some rows mark clone size as missing; the rest say once, few, many or name a class of expanded clone.

TRBJ2-1 | TRBV6-1 | TRBD2 | many | CASRADPWTSLAEQFF | TGTGCCAGCAGGGCCGATCCGTGGACTAGCCTCGCTGAGCAGTTCTTC
TRBJ2-7 | TRBV9 | TRBD1 | many | CASSSTRDREVHEQYF | TGTGCCAGCAGCTCCACTCGGGACAGGGAGGTTCACGAGCAGTACTTC
TRBJ2-3 | TRBV20-1 | TRBD2 | many | CSAPGLAGVGEDTQYF | TGCAGTGCACCGGGACTAGCGGGAGTAGGGGAAGATACGCAGTATTTT
TRBJ2-3 | TRBV3-1 | - | - | CASSQPYGPSTDTQYF | TGTGCCAGCAGCCAACCCTATGGTCCTAGCACAGATACGCAGTATTTT
TRBJ1-3 | TRBV18 | - | many | CASSPPVGLSGNTIYF | TGTGCCAGCTCACCACCGGTCGGGCTCTCTGGAAACACCATATATTTT
TRBJ2-3 | TRBV25-1 | TRBD2 | many | CASSGTRDYGRTDTQYF | TGTGCCAGCAGTGGAACCCGGGACTACGGCCGCACAGATACGCAGTATTTT
TRBJ2-1 | TRBV10-3 | TRBD1 | many | CAIRAEDRGNEQFF | TGTGCCATCAGAGCAGAAGACAGGGGCAATGAGCAGTTCTTC
TRBJ2-1 | TRBV3-1 | TRBD2 | many | CASSPPSGASGTLYNEQFF | TGTGCCAGCAGCCCCCCCTCAGGGGCTAGCGGGACACTTTACAATGAGCAGTTCTTC
TRBJ2-5 | TRBV12-3/TRBV12-4 | TRBD2 | many | CASSQRELGETQYF | TGTGCCAGCAGTCAGCGGGAGCTAGGGGAGACCCAGTACTTC
TRBJ2-7 | TRBV14 | TRBD1 | - | CSSSQEVGTGTYEQYF | TGTTCCAGCAGCCAAGAGGTCGGGACAGGGACCTACGAGCAGTACTTC
TRBJ1-1 | TRBV28 | - | few | CAWCQPGRITEAFF | TGTGCGTGGTGCCAGCCCGGCCGGATCACTGAAGCTTTCTTT
TRBJ1-5 | TRBV7-9 | TRBD1 | - | CASSLDLDRGIQPQHF | TGTGCCAGCAGCTTAGATCTCGACAGGGGGATACAGCCCCAGCATTTT
TRBJ1-5 | TRBV4-1 | - | - | CASSSPPGPQHF | TGCGCCAGCAGCTCTCCCCCCGGGCCCCAGCATTTT
TRBJ1-1 | TRBV30 | - | - | CAWVTGRNTEAFF | TGTGCCTGGGTTACAGGGCGGAACACTGAAGCTTTCTTT
TRBJ2-3 | TRBV30 | - | once | CALLSQGMNTQYF | TGTGCCTTGCTATCCCAGGGGATGAATACGCAGTATTTT
TRBJ2-6 | TRBV7-2 | TRBD2 | - | CASRLLAGVPGANVLTF | TGTGCCAGCAGGCTACTAGCGGGAGTTCCTGGGGCCAACGTCCTGACTTTC
TRBJ2-7 | TRBV7-6 | TRBD2 | many | CASSTRLAGGGNSYEQYF | TGTGCCAGCAGCACCCGACTAGCGGGAGGTGGTAACTCCTACGAGCAGTACTTC
TRBJ2-1 | TRBV5-1 | TRBD2 | many | CASSLGLNNEQFF | TGTGCCAGCAGCTTGGGACTAAACAATGAGCAGTTCTTC
TRBJ2-5 | TRBV11-3 | TRBD1 | many | CASSRTGDEETQYF | TGTGCCAGCAGCCGTACAGGGGACGAAGAGACCCAGTACTTC
TRBJ2-1 | TRBV6-2/TRBV6-3 | TRBD2 | - | CASSYFPGTKNEQFF | TGTGCCAGCAGTTACTTCCCCGGGACTAAGAATGAGCAGTTCTTC
TRBJ1-4 | TRBV19 | - | - | CASSLDRNEKLFF | TGTGCCAGTAGTCTGGACAGAAATGAAAAACTGTTTTTT
TRBJ1-6 | TRBV12-3/TRBV12-4 | TRBD1 | many | CASSYRTGRNSPLHF | TGTGCCAGCAGTTACCGGACAGGGCGTAATTCACCCCTCCACTTT
TRBJ1-3 | TRBV20-1 | - | - | CSARVDQLGNTIYF | TGCAGTGCCAGGGTAGACCAACTGGGGAACACCATATATTTT
TRBJ1-1 | TRBV20-1 | - | - | CSASPVDTEACF | TGCAGTGCTAGCCCCGTGGACACTGAAGCTTGCTTT
TRBJ2-1 | TRBV9 | TRBD2 | many | CASSASGLAGTGHQFF | TGTGCCAGCAGCGCTTCCGGACTAGCGGGGACAGGACATCAGTTCTTC
TRBJ2-5 | TRBV9 | - | many | CASSVEDSRYQETQYF | TGTGCCAGCAGCGTAGAGGACTCTAGGTACCAAGAGACCCAGTACTTC
TRBJ2-7 | TRBV6-5 | - | - | CASSYEGFGEQYF | TGTGCCAGCAGTTACGAGGGATTTGGCGAGCAGTACTTC
TRBJ2-7 | TRBV2 | - | many | CARGGPTLTYEQYF | TGTGCCAGGGGGGGACCAACTCTGACCTACGAGCAGTACTTC
TRBJ2-1 | TRBV27 | - | few | CASSLKGRNEQFF | TGTGCCAGCAGTTTAAAGGGGAGGAATGAGCAGTTCTTC
TRBJ2-7 | TRBV5-8 | - | many | CASSKGLFYEQYF | TGTGCCAGCAGCAAGGGACTGTTTTACGAGCAGTACTTC
TRBJ2-1 | TRBV6-2/TRBV6-3 | TRBD2 | few | CASSYSGLAEKFSYNEQFF | TGTGCCAGCAGTTACTCAGGACTAGCGGAAAAGTTTTCCTACAATGAGCAGTTCTTC
TRBJ2-1 | TRBV20-1 | TRBD2 | many | CSALPGLADNEQFF | TGCAGTGCTCTTCCGGGACTAGCGGACAATGAGCAGTTCTTC
TRBJ2-3 | TRBV13 | TRBD2 | few | CASSLVAGVTDTQYF | TGTGCCAGCAGCTTAGTAGCGGGAGTCACAGATACGCAGTATTTT
TRBJ1-2 | TRBV2 | - | many | CASSRGGSYGYTF | TGTGCCAGCAGCCGCGGAGGCAGCTATGGCTACACCTTC
TRBJ2-3 | TRBV3-1 | - | many | CASSQSSTQYF | TGTGCCAGCAGCCAATCTAGTACGCAGTATTTT
TRBJ1-5 | TRBV19 | - | - | CASTAAVGSNQPQHF | TGTGCCAGTACAGCGGCAGTAGGTAGCAATCAGCCCCAGCATTTT
TRBJ2-7 | TRBV7-2 | TRBD1 | many | CASNYRGPGEQYF | TGTGCCAGCAACTACAGGGGACCCGGCGAGCAGTACTTC
TRBJ1-2 | TRBV6-2/TRBV6-3 | - | many | CASSYIRDNYGYTF | TGTGCCAGCAGTTACATAAGGGACAACTATGGCTACACCTTC
TRBJ2-2 | TRBV12-3/TRBV12-4 | - | many | CASSLGVTTGELFF | TGTGCCAGCAGTTTGGGGGTTACCACCGGGGAGCTGTTTTTT
TRBJ2-7 | TRBV28 | - | many | CASSEGGTDYEQYF | TGTGCCAGCAGCGAAGGGGGGACCGATTACGAGCAGTACTTC
TRBJ2-1 | TRBV7-3 | TRBD2 | - | CASSVDRGRANEQFF | TGTGCCAGCAGCGTTGATCGCGGGAGGGCCAATGAGCAGTTCTTC
TRBJ2-1 | TRBV11-3 | TRBD2 | many | CASSLIAGGYNEQFF | TGTGCCAGCAGCTTGATAGCGGGAGGGTACAATGAGCAGTTCTTC